Below are 10 T cell receptor beta chains sequenced from a single sample in a study of blood T cell repertoires in COVID-19. Clones were sequenced by immunoSEQ multiplex PCR, and TCRdb holds only the in-frame ones, with some missing. Here the sample spans about 110,000 clones, over 75% being singletons. The sequenced sample consisted of peripheral blood. These receptors all come from a woman between 50 and 59 years old with acute or convalescent COVID-19.

This clone appeared a few times. The gene calls are TRBV30 and TRBJ2-1; 9 bases align to TRBD2. V trimming: 5 bases; J trimming: 5 bases; junction bases outside the gene matches: 10. Germline V CDR1 and CDR2: GTSNPN, SVGIG (reference sequence). The CDR3 has 15 amino acids. For the CDR3, the DNA is TGTGCCTGGTCCCGGGCGGGGGGGCCCCACAATGAGCAGTTCTTC. This codes for CAWSRAGGPHNEQFF.

This chain uses TRBV12-5 with TRBJ2-2; no clear D. In germline, CDR1 is LGHNT, CDR2 FRNRAP. V was clipped by 4 bases and J by 5 bases, with 8 bases between them. The CDR3 covers 13 residues. CDR3 in amino acids: CASGSRFTGELFF. The CDR3 coding sequence is TGTGCTAGTGGTTCCAGATTTACCGGGGAGCTGTTTTTT.

V is TRBV14 and J is TRBJ1-1, with D uncertain. Trimming removed 0 bases from V and 1 base from J, with 9 bases in between. The germline V gene has CDR1 SGHDN and CDR2 FVKESK. The CDR3 covers 15 residues. The CDR3 DNA is TGTGCCAGCAGCCAAGATTGGGCGAGGAACACTGAAGCTTTCTTT. Its protein is CASSQDWARNTEAFF.

The V call is TRBV3-1 (or the pseudogene TRBV3-2), the J call TRBJ1-5; D unclear. The germline CDR1 and CDR2 sequences are LGHDT and YNNKEL (reference sequence). This CDR3 comprises 12 residues. Trimming shortened V by 6 bases and J by 5 bases, and 8 bases separated the two germline ends. The CDR3 here is CASSFFDQPQHF. The DNA for the CDR3 is TGTGCCAGCAGTTTCTTTGATCAGCCCCAGCATTTT.

This sequence joins TRBV12-5 and TRBJ2-1; TRBD2 aligns across 12 bases. The CDR3 has 14 amino acids. J lost 4 bases, V lost 6 bases, and 1 base had no gene match. CDR1 and CDR2 (germline): LGHNT, FRNRAP. CDR3 bases: TGTGCTAGTGGGACTAGCGGGGGATACAATGAGCAGTTCTTC. Amino acids: CASGTSGGYNEQFF.

The chain combines TRBV15 with TRBJ2-7; D is unclear. The ends were cut back, 0 bases at V and 4 bases at J, with 4 bases in the middle. The germline V gene encodes CDR1 LNHNV and CDR2 YYDKDF (reference sequence). The CDR3 is 12 residues long. As DNA, the CDR3 is TGTGCCACCAGCAGAGATAATTACGAGCAGTACTTC. As protein: CATSRDNYEQYF.

The gene calls are TRBV7-8 and TRBJ2-1, with a possible D match to TRBD1 (6 bases). Trimming left V 5 bases short and J 7 bases short, with 12 bases between. CDR3 size: 13 residues. Germline-derived CDR1 and CDR2 are SGHVS and FQNEAQ. The CDR3 nucleotides read TGTGCCAGCAGCAAGGGGGTATTGAATGAGCAGTTCTTC. Its translation is CASSKGVLNEQFF.

The chain combines TRBV11-2 with TRBJ2-7, with 8 nucleotides matching TRBD1. The V gene end was trimmed by 5 bases and the J gene end by 1 base; junction bases not matched to a gene: 7. CDR1 SGHAT and CDR2 FQNNGV come from the germline V gene. The CDR3 length is 15 residues. CDR3 DNA sequence: TGTGCCAGCAGCACCGCCGGGACAGGATCCTACGAGCAGTACTTC. Encoded protein: CASSTAGTGSYEQYF.

The chain carries TRBV12-5 and TRBJ1-1; D ambiguous. The CDR3 runs to 13 residues. The germline CDR1 and CDR2 sequences are LGHNT and FRNRAP. V was cut by 2 bases and J by 9 bases, with 13 bases left in between. The CDR3 spells CASGLRIRSQAFF. As DNA, the CDR3 is TGTGCTAGTGGTTTGAGGATCCGGAGCCAAGCTTTCTTT.

This clone was seen just once. The chain carries TRBV4-1 and TRBJ1-6, with 8 bases lining up with TRBD1. This CDR3 has 15 residues. V shed 2 bases and J 9 bases; nucleotides not matched to a gene: 6. CDR1 is MGHRA and CDR2 is YSYEKL in the germline V gene. CDR3 residues: CASSQPGQASSPLHF. DNA of the CDR3: TGCGCCAGCAGCCAACCGGGACAGGCGAGTTCACCCCTCCACTTT.